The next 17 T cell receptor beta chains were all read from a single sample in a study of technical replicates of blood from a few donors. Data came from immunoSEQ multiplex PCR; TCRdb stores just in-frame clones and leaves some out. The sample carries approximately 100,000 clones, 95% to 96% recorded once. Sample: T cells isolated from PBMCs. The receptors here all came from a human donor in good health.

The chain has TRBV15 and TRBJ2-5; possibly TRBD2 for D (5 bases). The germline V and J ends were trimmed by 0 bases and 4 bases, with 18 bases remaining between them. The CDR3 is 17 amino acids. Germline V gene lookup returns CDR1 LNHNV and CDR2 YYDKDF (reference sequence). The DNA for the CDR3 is TGTGCCACCAGCAGAGATAATGACCCCCGGGGTGGAGAGACCCAGTACTTC. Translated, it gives CATSRDNDPRGGETQYF.

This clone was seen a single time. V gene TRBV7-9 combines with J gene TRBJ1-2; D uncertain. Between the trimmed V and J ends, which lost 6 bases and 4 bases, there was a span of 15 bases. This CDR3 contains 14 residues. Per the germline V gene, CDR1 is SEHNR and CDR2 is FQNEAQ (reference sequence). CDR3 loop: CASSSLRGGYGYTF. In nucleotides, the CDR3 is TGTGCCAGCAGTTCCCTTAGAGGCGGCTATGGCTACACCTTC.

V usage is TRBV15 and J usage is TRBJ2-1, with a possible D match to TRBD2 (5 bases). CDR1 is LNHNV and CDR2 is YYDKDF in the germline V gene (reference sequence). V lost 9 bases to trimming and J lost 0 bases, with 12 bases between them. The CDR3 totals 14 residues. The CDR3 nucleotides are TGTGCCACATCAACGGCGGGCTCCTACAATGAGCAGTTCTTC. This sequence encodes CATSTAGSYNEQFF.

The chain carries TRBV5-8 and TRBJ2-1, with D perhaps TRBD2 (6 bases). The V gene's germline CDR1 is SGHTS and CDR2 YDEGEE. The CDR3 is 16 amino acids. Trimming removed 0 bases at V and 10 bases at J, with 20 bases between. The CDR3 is CASSLDQAGGLREQFF. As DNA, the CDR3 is TGTGCCAGCAGCTTGGATCAAGCGGGTGGACTAAGAGAGCAGTTCTTC.

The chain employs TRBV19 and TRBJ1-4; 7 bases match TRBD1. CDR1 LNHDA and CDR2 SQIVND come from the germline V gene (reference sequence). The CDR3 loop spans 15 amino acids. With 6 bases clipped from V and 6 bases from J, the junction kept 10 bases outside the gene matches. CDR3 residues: CASRPRSRGDEKLFF. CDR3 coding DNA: TGTGCCAGTAGACCGCGGAGCAGGGGGGATGAAAAACTGTTTTTT.

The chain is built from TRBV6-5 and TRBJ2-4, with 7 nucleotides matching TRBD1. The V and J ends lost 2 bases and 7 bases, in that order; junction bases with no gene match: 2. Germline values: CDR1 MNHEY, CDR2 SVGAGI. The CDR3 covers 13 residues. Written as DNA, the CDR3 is TGTGCCAGCAGTTACGGCAGGGGGAACATTCAGTACTTC. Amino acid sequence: CASSYGRGNIQYF.

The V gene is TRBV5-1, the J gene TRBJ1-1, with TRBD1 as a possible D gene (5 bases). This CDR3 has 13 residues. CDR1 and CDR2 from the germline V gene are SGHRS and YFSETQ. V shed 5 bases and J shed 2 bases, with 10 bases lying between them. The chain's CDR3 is CASRGQGNTEAFF. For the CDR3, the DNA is TGCGCCAGCAGGGGGCAGGGAAACACTGAAGCTTTCTTT. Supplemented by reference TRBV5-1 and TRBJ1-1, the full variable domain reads KAGVTQTPRYLIKTRGQQVTLSCSPISGHRSVSWYQQTPGQGLQFLFEYFSETQRNKGNFPGRFSGRQFSNSRSEMNVSTLELGDSALYLCASRGQGNTEAFFGQGTRLTVV.

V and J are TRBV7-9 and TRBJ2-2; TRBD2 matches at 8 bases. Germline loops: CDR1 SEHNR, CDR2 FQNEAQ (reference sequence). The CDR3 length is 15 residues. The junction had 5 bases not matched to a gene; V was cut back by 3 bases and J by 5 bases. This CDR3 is CASSFRREATGELFF. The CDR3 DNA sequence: TGTGCCAGCAGCTTTCGGCGGGAGGCGACCGGGGAGCTGTTTTTT.

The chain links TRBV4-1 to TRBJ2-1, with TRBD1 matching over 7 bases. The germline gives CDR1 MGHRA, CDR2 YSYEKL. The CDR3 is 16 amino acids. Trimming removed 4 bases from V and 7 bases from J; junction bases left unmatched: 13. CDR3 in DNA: TGCGCCAGCAGCCGGGGACAGATTTTAACTAATAATGAGCAGTTCTTC. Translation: CASSRGQILTNNEQFF.

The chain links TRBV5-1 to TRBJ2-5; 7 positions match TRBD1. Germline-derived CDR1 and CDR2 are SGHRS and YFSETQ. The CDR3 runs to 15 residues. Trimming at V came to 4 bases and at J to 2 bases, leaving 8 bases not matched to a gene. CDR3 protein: CASSIAGTEQETQYF. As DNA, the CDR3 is TGCGCCAGCAGCATTGCTGGGACAGAACAAGAGACCCAGTACTTC.

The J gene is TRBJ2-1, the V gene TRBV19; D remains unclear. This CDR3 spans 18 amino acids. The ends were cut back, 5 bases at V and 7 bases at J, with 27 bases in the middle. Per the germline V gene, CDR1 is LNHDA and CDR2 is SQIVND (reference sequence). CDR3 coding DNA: TGTGCCAGTAGTGTTTTCCTACTTAGAAGCCATGTCTTGAATGAGCAGTTCTTC. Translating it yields CASSVFLLRSHVLNEQFF. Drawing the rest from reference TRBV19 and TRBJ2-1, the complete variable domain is DGGITQSPKYLFRKEGQNVTLSCEQNLNHDAMYWYRQDPGQGLRLIYYSQIVNDFQKGDIAEGYSVSREKKESFPLTVTSAQKNPTAFYLCASSVFLLRSHVLNEQFFGPGTRLTVL.

CDR3 coding DNA: TGTGCCAGCAGCTTAACTCAGGGTGATGAAAAACTGTTTTTT. It translates to CASSLTQGDEKLFF. The chain recombines TRBV7-9 with TRBJ1-4; D is possibly TRBD1 (5 bases). CDR1 is SEHNR and CDR2 is FQNEAQ in the germline V gene (reference sequence). The CDR3 loop spans 14 amino acids. Trimming removed 2 bases from V and 6 bases from J, with 10 bases in between.

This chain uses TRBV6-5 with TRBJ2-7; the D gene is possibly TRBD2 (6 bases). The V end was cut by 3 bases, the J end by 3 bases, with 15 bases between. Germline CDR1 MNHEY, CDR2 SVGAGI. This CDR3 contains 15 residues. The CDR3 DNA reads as TGTGCCAGCAGTTATTCACTAGCCGGTTTCTACGAGCAGTACTTC. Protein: CASSYSLAGFYEQYF.

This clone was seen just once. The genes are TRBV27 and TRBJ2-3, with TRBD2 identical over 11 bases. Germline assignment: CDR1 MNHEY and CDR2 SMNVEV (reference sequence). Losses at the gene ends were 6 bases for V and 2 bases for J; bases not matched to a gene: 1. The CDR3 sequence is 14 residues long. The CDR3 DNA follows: TGTGCCAGCAGACTAGCGGGAGACACAGATACGCAGTATTTT. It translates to CASRLAGDTDTQYF.

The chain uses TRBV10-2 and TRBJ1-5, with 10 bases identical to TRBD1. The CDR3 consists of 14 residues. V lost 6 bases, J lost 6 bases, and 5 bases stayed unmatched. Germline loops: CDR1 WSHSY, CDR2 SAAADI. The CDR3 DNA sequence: TGCGCCAGCAGCGGGACAGGGGTAGTTCAGCCCCAGCATTTT. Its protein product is CASSGTGVVQPQHF.

The CDR3, as DNA: TGTGCCAGCCAAACCCCAGCGGGGGGGAACAATGAGCAGTTCTTC. Amino acids: CASQTPAGGNNEQFF. This chain links TRBV27 with TRBJ2-1, with 10 bases fitting TRBD2. Germline V gene lookup returns CDR1 MNHEY and CDR2 SMNVEV (reference sequence). V lost 8 bases, J lost 5 bases, and 9 bases stayed unmatched. This CDR3 has 15 amino acids.

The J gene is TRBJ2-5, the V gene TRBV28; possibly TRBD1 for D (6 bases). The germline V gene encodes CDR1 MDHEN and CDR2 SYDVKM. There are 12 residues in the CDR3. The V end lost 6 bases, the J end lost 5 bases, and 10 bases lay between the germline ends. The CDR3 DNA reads TGTGCCAGCAGACTAACAGGGGAGACCCAGTACTTC. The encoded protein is CASRLTGETQYF.